This T cell receptor (beta chain) was identified during a study of blood T cell repertoires in COVID-19. The wider study: Donors in the United States, Italy and Spain gave samples during acute or convalescent COVID-19. Sources were T cells, B-cell-depleted T cells, or PBMCs; the material itself was cDNA or gDNA.

Original data processing: For nucleated cells, counts were estimated from reference gene primer amplification. Measured with immunoSEQ multiplex PCR; TCRdb has only the in-frame clones, and not every one. Clone size and V and J calls were adopted from that table, with D and trimming inferred from the DNA. The table records tens of thousands of clones, 65% to 90% of them present only once. Per germline, CDR1 SGHNT and CDR2 YENEEA. V lost 2 bases and J lost 0, with 12 bases in between. The CDR3 totals 16 residues. Sequences were obtained from peripheral blood. The chain is built from TRBV11-3 and TRBJ2-3, with a possible D match to TRBD2 (6 bases). This receptor was obtained from an elderly man with acute or convalescent COVID-19. The CDR3 protein is CASSLMGGSSTDTQYF. The CDR3 DNA sequence: TGTGCCAGCAGCTTAATGGGGGGTTCTAGCACAGATACGCAGTATTTT.